Listed here are 23 T cell receptor beta chains from one sample, sequenced in a study of cytomegalovirus exposure and HLA in healthy donors. 13 Jbeta primers and 60 Vbeta primers were used for the PCR. Some clones are missing from TCRdb's copy, which holds only in-frame ones; the method was immunoSEQ multiplex PCR. The sample shows some 140,000 clones, roughly three quarters of them seen only once. The sample consisted of PBMCs. The source is a woman in her sixties in good health and CMV-seronegative.

The V call is TRBV10-1, the J call TRBJ2-7; TRBD2 agrees at 10 bases. Germline V lookup: CDR1 WNHNN, CDR2 SYGVQD (reference sequence). The CDR3 covers 17 residues. J lost 7 bases, V lost 2 bases, and 14 bases had no gene match. The CDR3 DNA is TGCGCCAGCAGTGAGGGGCTAGCGGGAGTACAGGGGTATGAGCAGTACTTC. This gives the protein CASSEGLAGVQGYEQYF.

The chain couples TRBV18 to TRBJ1-1, with a weak D call TRBD1 (6 bases). The CDR3 length is 15 residues. The V and J ends lost 0 bases and 5 bases respectively, with 13 bases between them. CDR1 and CDR2 from the germline V gene are KGHSH and LQKENI. CDR3 nucleotides: TGTGCCAGCTCACCACCGCTATCTGACAGGACTGAAGCTTTCTTT. It specifies CASSPPLSDRTEAFF.

The chain employs TRBV7-7 and TRBJ2-5; TRBD1 matches 10 bases. This CDR3 contains 14 residues. Germline values: CDR1 SSHAT, CDR2 FNYEAQ (reference sequence). CDR3 nucleotides: TGTGCTATAACTGGGACAGGGGCAAGCGAGACCCAGTACTTC. Protein: CAITGTGASETQYF.

The gene calls are TRBV6-1 and TRBJ2-1; 9 nucleotides agree with TRBD1. The CDR3 is 14 amino acids. V dropped 7 bases and J dropped 8; count of bases not matched to a gene: 9. The V gene's germline CDR1 is MNHNS and CDR2 SASEGT. CDR3 sequence reads: CASTRDRERDEQFF. The CDR3 DNA reads TGTGCCAGCACACGGGACAGGGAAAGGGATGAGCAGTTCTTC.

The chain links TRBV4-2 to TRBJ2-3; tentative D call: TRBD2 (6 bases). The germline V gene encodes CDR1 LGHNA and CDR2 YNFKEQ. The CDR3 loop spans 17 amino acids. The germline V and J ends were trimmed by 3 bases and 0 bases, with 16 bases remaining between them. CDR3 region: CASSHPGVAESTDTQYF. Written as DNA, the CDR3 is TGTGCCAGCAGCCATCCCGGGGTAGCGGAAAGCACAGATACGCAGTATTTT.

This clone was seen a single time. As DNA, the CDR3 is TGTGCCAGCTCACTAGGACAGGGCAATCAGCCCCAGCATTTT. This translates into CASSLGQGNQPQHF. The chain couples TRBV18 to TRBJ1-5; 7 bases match TRBD1. Trimming took 4 bases from V and 2 from J; bases not matched to a gene: 2. Per germline, CDR1 KGHSH and CDR2 LQKENI. The CDR3 is 14 amino acids. The full variable domain, its missing parts supplied by reference TRBV18 and TRBJ1-5, is NAGVMQNPRHLVRRRGQEARLRCSPMKGHSHVYWYRQLPEEGLKFMVYLQKENIIDESGMPKERFSAEFPKEGPSILRIQQVVRGDSAAYFCASSLGQGNQPQHFGDGTRLSIL.

This clone was observed once. The V and J genes are TRBV5-1 and TRBJ2-7, with 11 bases identical to TRBD2. The V and J ends lost 4 bases and 2 bases, in that order; junction bases with no gene match: 2. The germline gives CDR1 SGHRS, CDR2 YFSETQ. This CDR3 is built from 14 residues. As DNA, the CDR3 is TGCGCCAGCAGCCCTAGCGGGAGGACCTACGAGCAGTACTTC. It is translated as CASSPSGRTYEQYF.

The gene calls are TRBV7-2 and TRBJ2-1; 10 positions agree with TRBD2. The J segment lost 8 bases and the V segment lost 5 bases, leaving 9 bases of the junction unmatched. Germline V gene lookup returns CDR1 SGHTA and CDR2 FQGNSA. The CDR3 length is 15 residues. CDR3 bases: TGTGCCAGCAGCCCGAGAGCGGGGGGGCCAGATGAGCAGTTCTTC. Translated, it gives CASSPRAGGPDEQFF. The whole variable domain, remainder taken from reference TRBV7-2 and TRBJ2-1, is GAGVSQSPSNKVTEKGKDVELRCDPISGHTALYWYRQSLGQGLEFLIYFQGNSAPDKSGLPSDRFSAERTGGSVSTLTIQRTQQEDSAVYLCASSPRAGGPDEQFFGPGTRLTVL.

The rearrangement links TRBV4-1 to TRBJ1-5, with D possibly TRBD1 on 6 matching bases. Per germline, CDR1 MGHRA and CDR2 YSYEKL. There are 16 residues in the CDR3. Trimming removed 1 base from V and 2 bases from J, with 12 bases in between. The DNA of the CDR3 is TGCGCCAGCAGCCAAGGGTTAGGGGGTGGCAATCAGCCCCAGCATTTT. It translates to CASSQGLGGGNQPQHF.

This clone was observed a handful of times. This rearrangement joins TRBV6-6 to TRBJ2-3; 13 positions agree with TRBD2. The CDR3 sequence is 16 residues long. J gave up 3 bases and V 5 bases, and 5 bases lay outside the gene matches. Germline lookup yields CDR1 MNHNY and CDR2 SVGAGI (reference sequence). The CDR3 nucleotides are TGTGCCAGCAGTCGGACTAGCGGGAGAAGAACAGATACGCAGTATTTT. Protein: CASSRTSGRRTDTQYF.

V gene TRBV4-1 combines with J gene TRBJ2-3, with 12 bases fitting TRBD2. Germline CDR1 and CDR2: MGHRA and YSYEKL. This CDR3 has 20 residues. Unmatched junction bases numbered 14, after V lost 0 bases and J lost 4 bases. CDR3 in DNA: TGCGCCAGCAGCCAAGATCGAGGACTAGCGGGAAACCCCGGGGCAGATACGCAGTATTTT. Encoded protein: CASSQDRGLAGNPGADTQYF.

The chain links TRBV7-8 to TRBJ1-6, with D unclear. The CDR3 contains 16 residues. V gave up 2 bases and J gave up 8 bases, with 16 bases separating them. The V gene's germline CDR1 is SGHVS and CDR2 FQNEAQ. The CDR3 spells CASSLYGAGPYSPLHF. The CDR3, as DNA: TGTGCCAGCAGCTTATATGGTGCAGGCCCCTATTCACCCCTCCACTTT.

The CDR3 sequence: CASSQDRGGKRGNQPQHF. CDR3 sequence (DNA): TGCGCCAGCAGCCAAGATAGAGGAGGGAAGAGGGGCAATCAGCCCCAGCATTTT. V gene TRBV4-1 combines with J gene TRBJ1-5; the D is unclear. Germline V lookup: CDR1 MGHRA, CDR2 YSYEKL. V lost 0 bases to trimming and J lost 2 bases, with 17 bases between them. This CDR3 is built from 18 residues.

The CDR3 here is CASSRTRAAETQYF. DNA for the CDR3: TGTGCCAGCAGCCGCACTAGGGCGGCAGAGACCCAGTACTTC. The chain carries TRBV28 and TRBJ2-5; D might be TRBD2 (5 bases). CDR1 is MDHEN, CDR2 SYDVKM, per germline. The CDR3 is made up of 14 amino acids. Trimming removed 6 bases at V and 4 bases at J, with 15 bases between.

The chain combines TRBV21-1 with TRBJ2-5; the D call TRBD2 from the table was never checked on the DNA. TRBV21-1 is tagged as a pseudogene. This CDR3 region has 17 residues. DNA of the CDR3: TGTGCCAGCAGCAAAGGGGGAGGCGGGAGGTTTGTAGAGACCCAGTACTTC. Residues: CASSKGGGGRFVETQYF.

CDR3 sequence: CASSLIGNQPQHF. As DNA, the CDR3 is TGTGCCAGCAGTTTAATCGGCAATCAGCCCCAGCATTTT. The chain couples TRBV28 to TRBJ1-5; D ambiguous. Germline V lookup: CDR1 MDHEN, CDR2 SYDVKM. The CDR3 runs to 13 residues. V shed 2 bases and J shed 2 bases, with 4 bases lying between them.

The chain combines TRBV27 with TRBJ2-2, with 9 bases identical to TRBD1. CDR3 size: 15 residues. Germline V gene sequence: CDR1 MNHEY, CDR2 SMNVEV (reference sequence). The J segment lost 6 bases and the V segment lost 5 bases, leaving 7 bases of the junction unmatched. CDR3 region: CASSRQGVAPGELFF. CDR3 DNA sequence: TGTGCCAGCAGTCGACAGGGGGTAGCTCCCGGGGAGCTGTTTTTT.

This chain connects TRBV28 to TRBJ2-1, with TRBD1 matching over 9 bases. The germline CDR1 and CDR2 sequences are MDHEN and SYDVKM. V was pared by 7 bases and J by 7 bases, with 14 bases of the junction left unmatched. There are 16 residues in the CDR3. The CDR3 protein is CASTKAWTGVKNEQFF. The CDR3 DNA follows: TGTGCCAGCACCAAAGCGTGGACAGGGGTAAAAAATGAGCAGTTCTTC.

The gene calls are TRBV6-6 and TRBJ1-6; 8 bases align to TRBD1. The CDR3 runs to 13 residues. Unmatched junction bases numbered 0, after V lost 6 bases and J lost 5 bases. In germline, CDR1 is MNHNY, CDR2 SVGAGI (reference sequence). The CDR3 region has the DNA TGTGCCAGCAGGGACAGGGATAATTCACCCCTCCACTTT. Protein product: CASRDRDNSPLHF.

This chain links TRBV5-5 with TRBJ1-5, with a tentative D call TRBD1 (6 bases). This CDR3 contains 15 residues. Germline CDR1 reads SGHKS; CDR2 reads YYEKEE (reference sequence). V lost 4 bases, J lost 7 bases, and 18 bases lay in between. CDR3 sequence (DNA): TGTGCCAGCAGCCGAGTGACAGGATCAGGACAGCCCCAGCATTTT. Translated: CASSRVTGSGQPQHF.

The chain links TRBV30 to TRBJ2-1, with 10 bases lining up with TRBD2. CDR3 length equals 14 residues. Germline values: CDR1 GTSNPN, CDR2 SVGIG (reference sequence). V was clipped by 3 bases and J by 6 bases; unmatched bases: 5. This chain's CDR3 is CAWSWLAGVNEQFF. CDR3 sequence (DNA): TGTGCCTGGAGCTGGCTAGCGGGGGTCAATGAGCAGTTCTTC. Full variable domain (outside the CDR3, taken from reference TRBV30 and TRBJ2-1): SQTIHQWPATLVQPVGSPLSLECTVEGTSNPNLYWYRQAAGRGLQLLFYSVGIGQISSEVPQNLSASRPQDRQFILSSKKLLLSDSGFYLCAWSWLAGVNEQFFGPGTRLTVL.

The J gene is TRBJ1-1, the V gene TRBV6-5; D not resolved. V gave up 6 bases and J gave up 6 bases, with 20 bases separating them. This CDR3 is built from 15 residues. Germline CDR1 and CDR2: MNHEY and SVGAGI. The chain's CDR3 is CASRTFREPLPEAFF. The DNA of the CDR3 is TGTGCCAGCAGGACATTCCGGGAGCCCCTACCTGAAGCTTTCTTT.

The gene calls are TRBV5-1 and TRBJ1-1, with D uncertain. The CDR3 extends over 13 amino acids. Trimming took 5 bases from V and 1 from J, leaving 9 bases between them. Looked up from germline, CDR1 is SGHRS and CDR2 is YFSETQ. For the CDR3, the DNA is TGCGCCAGCAGTACCGGAGCGAACACTGAAGCTTTCTTT. It specifies CASSTGANTEAFF. Full variable domain (rest looked up from reference TRBV5-1 and TRBJ1-1): KAGVTQTPRYLIKTRGQQVTLSCSPISGHRSVSWYQQTPGQGLQFLFEYFSETQRNKGNFPGRFSGRQFSNSRSEMNVSTLELGDSALYLCASSTGANTEAFFGQGTRLTVV.